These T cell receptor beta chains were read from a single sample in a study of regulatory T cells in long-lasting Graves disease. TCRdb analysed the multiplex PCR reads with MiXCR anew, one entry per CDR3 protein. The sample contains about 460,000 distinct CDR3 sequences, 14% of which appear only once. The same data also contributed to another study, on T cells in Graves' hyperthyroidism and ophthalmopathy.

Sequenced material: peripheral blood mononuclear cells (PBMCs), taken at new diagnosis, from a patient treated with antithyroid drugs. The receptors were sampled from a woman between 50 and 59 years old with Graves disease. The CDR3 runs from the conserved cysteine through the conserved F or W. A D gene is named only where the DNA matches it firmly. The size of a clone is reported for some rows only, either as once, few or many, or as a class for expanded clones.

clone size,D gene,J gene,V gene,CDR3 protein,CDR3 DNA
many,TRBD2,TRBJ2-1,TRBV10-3,CAISRGLAGRNEQFF,TGTGCCATCAGTCGCGGACTAGCGGGCAGGAATGAGCAGTTCTTC
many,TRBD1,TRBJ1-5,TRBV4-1,CASSQVGQKYQPQHF,TGCGCCAGCAGCCAAGTGGGACAGAAATATCAGCCCCAGCATTTT
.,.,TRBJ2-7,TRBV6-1,CASSKRGTDPYEQYF,TGTGCCAGCAGCAAACGGGGGACGGACCCCTACGAGCAGTACTTC
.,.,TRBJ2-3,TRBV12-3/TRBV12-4,CATFLGVAGSGTDTQYF,TGTGCTACCTTTTTAGGAGTCGCGGGATCTGGGACAGATACGCAGTATTTT
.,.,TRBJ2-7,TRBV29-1,CSVGDRRHEQYF,TGCAGCGTTGGCGACCGCCGCCACGAGCAGTACTTC
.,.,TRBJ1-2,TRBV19,CASSYYRESYGFTF,TGTGCCAGTAGTTATTACAGGGAGAGCTATGGCTTCACCTTC
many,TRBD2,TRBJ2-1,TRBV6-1,CASSPLGSGKGNEQFF,TGTGCCAGCAGTCCGCTTGGTAGCGGGAAGGGCAATGAGCAGTTCTTC
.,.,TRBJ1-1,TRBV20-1,CSAPPLMTANTEAFF,TGCAGTGCTCCCCCCCTGATGACAGCAAACACTGAAGCTTTCTTT
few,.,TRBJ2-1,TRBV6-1,CASSEANGWAAEQFF,TGTGCCAGCAGTGAAGCAAACGGGTGGGCTGCTGAGCAGTTCTTC
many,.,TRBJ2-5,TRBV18,CASSPGSGGETQYF,TGTGCCAGCTCACCTGGAAGTGGGGGAGAGACCCAGTACTTC
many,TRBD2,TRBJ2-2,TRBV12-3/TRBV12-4,CASSFRLALYTGELFF,TGTGCCAGCAGTTTCCGACTAGCGTTGTACACCGGGGAGCTGTTTTTT
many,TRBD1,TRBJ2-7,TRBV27,CASSSRQGFSYEQYF,TGTGCCAGCAGTTCACGACAGGGATTCTCCTACGAGCAGTACTTC
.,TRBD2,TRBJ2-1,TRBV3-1,CASSQTSLEQFF,TGTGCCAGCAGCCAGACTAGCCTGGAGCAGTTCTTC
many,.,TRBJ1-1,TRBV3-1,CASSHRGEAFF,TGTGCCAGCAGCCATCGGGGTGAAGCTTTCTTT
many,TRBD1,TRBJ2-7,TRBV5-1,CASSQGQGVREQYF,TGCGCCAGCAGCCAAGGACAGGGGGTAAGAGAGCAGTACTTC
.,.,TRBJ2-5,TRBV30,CAWSGAAQETQYF,TGTGCCTGGAGTGGGGCAGCACAAGAGACCCAGTACTTC
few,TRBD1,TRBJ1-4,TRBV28,CASSPGTGVEKLFF,TGTGCCAGCAGTCCCGGGACAGGGGTAGAAAAACTGTTTTTT
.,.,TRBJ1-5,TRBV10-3,CATIVRPLPDQPQHF,TGTGCCACGATAGTTAGACCCCTCCCCGATCAGCCCCAGCATTTT
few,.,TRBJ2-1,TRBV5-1,CASSPMYNEQFF,TGCGCCAGCAGCCCTATGTACAATGAGCAGTTCTTC
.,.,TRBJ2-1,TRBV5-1,CASSLVPGGELFGEQFF,TGCGCCAGCAGCTTGGTCCCAGGGGGGGAATTGTTTGGTGAGCAGTTCTTC
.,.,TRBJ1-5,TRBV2,CASSESPVNQPQHF,TGTGCCAGCAGTGAATCACCGGTAAATCAGCCCCAGCATTTT
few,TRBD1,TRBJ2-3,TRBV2,CASKDEGQYTDTQYF,TGTGCCAGCAAGGATGAGGGACAGTACACAGATACGCAGTATTTT
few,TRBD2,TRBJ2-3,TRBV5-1,CASSELSGRGADTQYF,TGCGCCAGCAGCGAGCTTAGCGGGAGGGGCGCAGATACGCAGTATTTT
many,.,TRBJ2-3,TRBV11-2,CASRTGLWTDTQYF,TGTGCCAGCAGAACAGGGTTGTGGACAGATACGCAGTATTTT
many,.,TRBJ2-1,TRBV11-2,CASSTIKGTYNEQFF,TGTGCCAGCAGCACAATCAAGGGGACCTACAATGAGCAGTTCTTC
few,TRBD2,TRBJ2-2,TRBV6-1,CASSRTSGTHTGELFF,TGTGCCAGCAGCCGGACTAGCGGGACTCACACCGGGGAGCTGTTTTTT
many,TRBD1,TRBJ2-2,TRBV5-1,CASSKKQGARNTGELFF,TGCGCCAGCAGCAAGAAGCAGGGGGCGCGGAACACCGGGGAGCTGTTTTTT
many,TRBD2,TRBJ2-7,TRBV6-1,CASSRTAPGLAGAYEQYF,TGTGCCAGCAGTAGAACCGCACCGGGACTAGCGGGGGCCTACGAGCAGTACTTC
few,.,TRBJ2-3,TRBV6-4,CASSALGGGDTQYF,TGTGCCAGCAGTGCGTTAGGGGGAGGTGATACGCAGTATTTT
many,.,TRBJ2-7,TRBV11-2,CASSLVTLGIGKVSYEQYF,TGTGCCAGCAGCTTAGTTACGTTGGGTATAGGAAAGGTCTCCTACGAGCAGTACTTC
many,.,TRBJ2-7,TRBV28,CASRGEAGYEQYF,TGTGCCAGCAGAGGGGAGGCGGGGTACGAGCAGTACTTC
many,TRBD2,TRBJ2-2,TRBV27,CASSLLAVNTGELFF,TGTGCCAGCAGTCTCCTAGCGGTTAACACCGGGGAGCTGTTTTTT
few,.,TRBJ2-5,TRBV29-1,CSVEVNAGETQYF,TGCAGCGTTGAAGTTAACGCGGGAGAGACCCAGTACTTC
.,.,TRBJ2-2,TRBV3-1,CASSQVGLNTGELFF,TGTGCCAGCAGCCAAGTGGGACTGAACACCGGGGAGCTGTTTTTT
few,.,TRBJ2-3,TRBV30,CAWSEPAGAGEGYF,TGTGCCTGGAGTGAACCCGCAGGGGCGGGAGAGGGGTATTTT
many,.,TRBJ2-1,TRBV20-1,CSARDLADSYNEQFF,TGCAGTGCTAGAGATCTAGCAGACTCCTACAATGAGCAGTTCTTC
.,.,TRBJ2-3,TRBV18,CASSFVNDTDTQYF,TGTGCCAGCTCATTTGTCAACGACACAGATACGCAGTATTTT
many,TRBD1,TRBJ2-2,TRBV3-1,CASSRMTGPNTGELFF,TGTGCCAGCAGTAGGATGACAGGGCCCAACACCGGGGAGCTGTTTTTT
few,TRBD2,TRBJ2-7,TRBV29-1,CSVEASGGPYEQYF,TGCAGCGTTGAAGCTAGCGGGGGCCCCTACGAGCAGTACTTC
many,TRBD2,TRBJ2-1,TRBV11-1,CASSLARTSGYNEQFF,TGTGCCAGCAGCTTAGCCCGGACTAGCGGGTACAATGAGCAGTTCTTC
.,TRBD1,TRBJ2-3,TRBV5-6,CASSFSGGSEALF,TGTGCCAGCAGCTTCTCAGGGGGATCTGAAGCTCTCTTT
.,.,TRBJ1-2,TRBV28,CASSFKLQAPKGIGYTF,TGTGCCAGCAGTTTCAAATTACAGGCACCAAAGGGCATTGGCTACACCTTC
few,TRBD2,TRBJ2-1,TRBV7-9,CASSDPGTRSYNEQFF,TGTGCCAGCAGCGACCCCGGGACTAGGTCATACAATGAGCAGTTCTTC
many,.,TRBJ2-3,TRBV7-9,CASSLFAQGGDTQYF,TGTGCCAGCAGCTTATTTGCTCAGGGAGGAGATACGCAGTATTTT
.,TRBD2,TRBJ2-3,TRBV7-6,CASSILAGGPDTQYF,TGTGCCAGCAGCATCTTAGCGGGAGGCCCAGATACGCAGTATTTT
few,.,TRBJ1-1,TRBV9,CASSASFGGRSGAFF,TGTGCCAGCAGCGCTAGCTTTGGAGGTCGTAGTGGAGCTTTCTTT
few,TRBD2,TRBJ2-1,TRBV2,CASIERGVYNEQFF,TGTGCCAGCATTGAGCGGGGCGTTTACAATGAGCAGTTCTTC
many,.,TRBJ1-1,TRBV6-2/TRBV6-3,CASSYTAGAMNTEAFF,TGTGCCAGCAGTTATACCGCGGGGGCGATGAACACTGAAGCTTTCTTT
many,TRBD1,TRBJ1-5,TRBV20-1,CSARGGRQGPQPQHF,TGCAGTGCTCGAGGGGGCAGACAGGGCCCTCAGCCCCAGCATTTT
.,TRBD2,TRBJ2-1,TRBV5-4,CASRRGTEKYNERFF,TGTGCCAGCAGGCGGGGGACGGAAAAATACAATGAGCGGTTCTTC
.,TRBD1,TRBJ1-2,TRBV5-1,CASSDPTGGYGYTF,TGCGCCAGCAGCGACCCCACAGGGGGCTATGGCTACACCTTC
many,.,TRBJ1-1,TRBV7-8,CASSLENRVAPEAFF,TGTGCCAGCAGCTTAGAAAACAGGGTAGCCCCTGAAGCTTTCTTT